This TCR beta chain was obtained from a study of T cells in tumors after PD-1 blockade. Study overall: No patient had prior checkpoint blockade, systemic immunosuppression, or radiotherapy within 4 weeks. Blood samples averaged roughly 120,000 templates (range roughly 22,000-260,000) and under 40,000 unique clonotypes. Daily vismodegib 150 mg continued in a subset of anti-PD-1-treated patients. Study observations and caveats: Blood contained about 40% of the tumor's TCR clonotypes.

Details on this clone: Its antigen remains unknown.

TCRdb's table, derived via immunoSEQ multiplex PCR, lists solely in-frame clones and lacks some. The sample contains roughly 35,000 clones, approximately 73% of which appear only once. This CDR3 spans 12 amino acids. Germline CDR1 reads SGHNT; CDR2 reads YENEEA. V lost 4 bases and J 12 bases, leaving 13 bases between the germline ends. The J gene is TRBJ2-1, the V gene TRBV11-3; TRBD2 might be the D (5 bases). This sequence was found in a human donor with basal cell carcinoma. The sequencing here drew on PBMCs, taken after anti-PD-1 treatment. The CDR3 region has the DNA TGTGCCAGCAGCTCCCCTAGCATGCGGCAGTTCTTC. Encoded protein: CASSSPSMRQFF. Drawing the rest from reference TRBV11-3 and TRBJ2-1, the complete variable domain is EAGVVQSPRYKIIEKKQPVAFWCNPISGHNTLYWYLQNLGQGPELLIRYENEEAVDDSQLPKDRFSAERLKGVDSTLKIQPAELGDSAVYLCASSSPSMRQFFGPGTRLTVL.